These T cell receptor beta chains were read from a single sample in a study of T cell responses to AZD1222 COVID-19 vaccine. The data were produced by immunoSEQ multiplex PCR, yet TCRdb's version contains in-frame clones alone and is incomplete. In the table there are 90,000 to 150,000 clones, 87% of which are singletons. The sample in question was peripheral blood, obtained 28 days after the second AZD1222 dose. These receptors came from an adult who received the AZD1222 COVID-19 vaccine. The CDR3 runs from the conserved cysteine through the conserved F or W. Fields, in order: V gene, J gene, clone size, D gene, CDR3 protein, CDR3 DNA. The D gene is left open where the match is weak. Clone size appears in some rows only: once, few, many, or a class for an expanded clone.

v_call: TRBV7-8
j_call: TRBJ1-5
clone_size: -
d_call: TRBD1
cdr3_aa: CASNDRGNSNQPQHF
cdr3_nt: TGTGCCAGCAACGACAGGGGAAATAGCAATCAGCCCCAGCATTTT

v_call: TRBV3-1/TRBV3-2
j_call: TRBJ1-6
clone_size: -
d_call: TRBD1
cdr3_aa: CASSQRGTGVSPLHF
cdr3_nt: TGTGCCAGCAGCCAGAGGGGGACAGGGGTCTCACCCCTCCACTTT

v_call: TRBV18
j_call: TRBJ1-4
clone_size: once
d_call: -
cdr3_aa: CASSPLSISWGEKLFF
cdr3_nt: TGTGCCAGCTCACCACTCAGTATATCCTGGGGTGAAAAACTGTTTTTT

v_call: TRBV29-1
j_call: TRBJ2-7
clone_size: -
d_call: -
cdr3_aa: CSVGSTAASYEQYF
cdr3_nt: TGCAGCGTTGGGTCCACGGCAGCCTCCTACGAGCAGTACTTC

v_call: TRBV10-3
j_call: TRBJ1-5
clone_size: -
d_call: -
cdr3_aa: CAISEGQTSNQPQHF
cdr3_nt: TGTGCCATCAGTGAAGGGCAGACTAGCAATCAGCCCCAGCATTTT

v_call: TRBV9
j_call: TRBJ2-2
clone_size: -
d_call: -
cdr3_aa: CASSVVGGRSTGELFF
cdr3_nt: TGTGCCAGCAGCGTAGTCGGGGGGCGAAGCACCGGGGAGCTGTTTTTT

v_call: TRBV27
j_call: TRBJ1-4
clone_size: -
d_call: TRBD1
cdr3_aa: CASRQGPANEKLFF
cdr3_nt: TGTGCCAGCAGACAGGGGCCAGCTAATGAAAAACTGTTTTTT

v_call: TRBV7-2
j_call: TRBJ1-5
clone_size: once
d_call: -
cdr3_aa: CASSVRRVSNQPQHF
cdr3_nt: TGTGCCAGCAGCGTACGACGGGTCAGCAATCAGCCCCAGCATTTT

v_call: TRBV7-6
j_call: TRBJ1-1
clone_size: -
d_call: -
cdr3_aa: CASSLVPNMNTEAFF
cdr3_nt: TGTGCCAGCAGCTTAGTTCCCAACATGAACACTGAAGCTTTCTTT

v_call: TRBV7-9
j_call: TRBJ1-5
clone_size: -
d_call: TRBD1
cdr3_aa: CASLRGTGGQPQHF
cdr3_nt: TGTGCCAGCCTCCGGGGGACAGGGGGCCAGCCCCAGCATTTT

v_call: TRBV7-2
j_call: TRBJ1-6
clone_size: -
d_call: -
cdr3_aa: CASSLELALYNSPLHF
cdr3_nt: TGTGCCAGCAGCTTAGAATTGGCACTCTATAATTCACCCCTCCACTTT

v_call: TRBV7-3
j_call: TRBJ2-1
clone_size: -
d_call: -
cdr3_aa: CASSLRASRGGPQFF
cdr3_nt: TGTGCCAGCAGCTTAAGGGCGTCGCGGGGAGGACCCCAGTTCTTC

v_call: TRBV28
j_call: TRBJ1-2
clone_size: -
d_call: -
cdr3_aa: CATTRADFLYGYTF
cdr3_nt: TGTGCCACTACAAGGGCCGATTTCCTCTATGGCTACACCTTC

v_call: TRBV13
j_call: TRBJ2-5
clone_size: -
d_call: -
cdr3_aa: CASSPTAEGWVQETQYF
cdr3_nt: TGTGCCAGCAGCCCAACAGCGGAGGGTTGGGTACAAGAGACCCAGTACTTC

v_call: TRBV3-1/TRBV3-2
j_call: TRBJ2-5
clone_size: -
d_call: TRBD1
cdr3_aa: CASSQLRQGTGETQYF
cdr3_nt: TGTGCCAGCAGCCAACTCCGACAGGGGACGGGGGAGACCCAGTACTTC